This T cell receptor beta chain was profiled in a study of response to subunit inactivated influenza vaccine. The sample holds a few counts of this clonotype. The target antigen is unknown. TCRdb called the RT-PCR reads again in MiXCR, with one record for every CDR3 protein. The sample records roughly 500,000 distinct CDR3 sequences, more than 15% being singletons. Findings and limits, study-wide: Authors suggested each seasonal influenza vaccination recruits few new T cells.

CDR3 length: 20 amino acids. Germline V gives CDR1 SGHDT, CDR2 YYEEEE. Losses at the gene ends were 3 bases for V and 0 bases for J; bases not matched to a gene: 19. Sample: CD4+ T cells sorted from PBMCs, taken less than 30 months after vaccination. The TCR was taken from a man between 50 and 75 years old who received an inactivated influenza vaccine. The rearrangement links TRBV5-6 to TRBJ1-1, with 8 bases matching TRBD1. Here the CDR3 DNA reads TGTGCCAGCAGCTACGGAGACGCGTCCCCAGGGGGCTTGGTGAACACTGAAGCTTTCTTT. Residues: CASSYGDASPGGLVNTEAFF.